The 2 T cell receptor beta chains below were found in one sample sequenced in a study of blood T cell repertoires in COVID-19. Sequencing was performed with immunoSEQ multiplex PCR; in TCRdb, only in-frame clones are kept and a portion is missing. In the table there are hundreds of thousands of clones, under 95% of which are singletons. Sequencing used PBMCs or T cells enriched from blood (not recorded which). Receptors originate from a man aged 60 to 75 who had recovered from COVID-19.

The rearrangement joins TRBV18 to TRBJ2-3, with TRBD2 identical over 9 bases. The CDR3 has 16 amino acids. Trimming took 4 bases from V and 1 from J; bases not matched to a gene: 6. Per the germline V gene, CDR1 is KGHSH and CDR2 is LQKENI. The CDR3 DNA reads TGTGCCAGCTCACAGGGAATAGCGGGGGGCACAGATACGCAGTATTTT. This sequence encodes CASSQGIAGGTDTQYF.

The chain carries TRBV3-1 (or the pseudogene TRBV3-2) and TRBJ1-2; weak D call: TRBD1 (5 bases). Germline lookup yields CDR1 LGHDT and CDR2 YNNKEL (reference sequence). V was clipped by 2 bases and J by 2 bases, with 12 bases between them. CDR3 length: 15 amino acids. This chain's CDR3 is CASSQLGGTNYGYTF. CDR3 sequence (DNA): TGTGCCAGCAGCCAATTAGGAGGGACGAACTATGGCTACACCTTC.